The 20 T cell receptor beta chains below come from one sample, sequenced in a study of blood T cell repertoires in COVID-19. Here immunoSEQ multiplex PCR was the method, and the copy in TCRdb shows in-frame clones only, minus some. The table records around 100,000 clones, approximately 80% of them present only once. Sequenced sample: peripheral blood. The receptors shown here come from a man aged 50-59 years with active or convalescent COVID-19.

This clone has a handful of counts. V gene TRBV30 combines with J gene TRBJ2-6; D is perhaps TRBD2 (5 bases). V was pared by 4 bases and J by 0 bases, with 7 bases between. Germline V gene data show CDR1 as GTSNPN and CDR2 as SVGIG (reference sequence). The CDR3 spans 14 residues. For the CDR3, the DNA is TGTGCCTGGATGCGGGTCTCTGGGGCCAACGTCCTGACTTTC. It encodes CAWMRVSGANVLTF.

This chain links TRBV6-5 with TRBJ1-3; no clear D gene. CDR3 length equals 16 residues. V was clipped by 0 bases and J by 2 bases, with 11 bases between them. Germline V gene lookup returns CDR1 MNHEY and CDR2 SVGAGI. This CDR3 is CASSYSARGPGNTIYF. The DNA for the CDR3 is TGTGCCAGCAGTTACTCGGCCAGAGGTCCTGGAAACACCATATATTTT.

As DNA, the CDR3 is TGTGCCAGCAGGGAGCGGGAGATTGTCACCGGGGAGCTGTTTTTT. Amino acid sequence: CASREREIVTGELFF. The gene calls are TRBV7-8 and TRBJ2-2; TRBD2 matches at 8 bases. The CDR3 contains 15 residues. Germline CDR1 is SGHVS and CDR2 is FQNEAQ. The V gene end was trimmed by 6 bases and the J gene end by 4 bases; junction bases not matched to a gene: 7. Supplemented by reference TRBV7-8 and TRBJ2-2, the full variable domain reads GAGVSQSPRYKVAKRGQDVALRCDPISGHVSLFWYQQALGQGPEFLTYFQNEAQLDKSGLPSDRFFAERPEGSVSTLKIQRTQQEDSAVYLCASREREIVTGELFFGEGSRLTVL.

This rearrangement joins TRBV11-3 to TRBJ2-2, with D possibly being TRBD1 (6 bases). This CDR3 contains 16 residues. V lost 1 base, J lost 6 bases, and 15 bases lay in between. Germline CDR1 and CDR2: SGHNT and YENEEA. DNA of the CDR3: TGTGCCAGCAGCTTAGGAGGGCAGGGGCGAGCCGGGGAGCTGTTTTTT. Translating gives CASSLGGQGRAGELFF.

This clone has more than one count but fewer than ten. The CDR3 is CASSKVRTASSMNTEAFF. The DNA for the CDR3 is TGTGCCAGCAGCAAAGTTAGAACAGCCTCTTCGATGAACACTGAAGCTTTCTTT. V usage is TRBV21-1 and J usage is TRBJ1-1; the table gives TRBD1 as D, unverified against the DNA. TRBV21-1 is a pseudogene segment. There are 18 residues in the CDR3.

The V gene is TRBV2, the J gene TRBJ1-1; no firm D call. Germline CDR1 and CDR2: SNHLY and FYNNEI. The CDR3 covers 14 residues. V was clipped by 10 bases and J by 4 bases, with 19 bases between them. The CDR3 reads CATRGMRETTEAFF. The CDR3 bases are TGTGCCACCCGCGGCATGAGGGAAACCACTGAAGCTTTCTTT. Full variable domain (missing parts from reference TRBV2 and TRBJ1-1): EPEVTQTPSHQVTQMGQEVILRCVPISNHLYFYWYRQILGQKVEFLVSFYNNEISEKSEIFDDQFSVERPDGSNFTLKIRSTKLEDSAMYFCATRGMRETTEAFFGQGTRLTVV.

The chain carries TRBV7-2 and TRBJ1-5; TRBD1 aligns across 9 bases. Germline CDR1 SGHTA, CDR2 FQGNSA. V trimming: 6 bases; J trimming: 9 bases; junction bases outside the gene matches: 6. The CDR3 is 13 amino acids. CDR3 nucleotides: TGTGCCAGCAGTTTACAGGGGGCACGGCCCCAGCATTTT. It codes for CASSLQGARPQHF.

The CDR3 bases are TGTGCTAGTGGTCACAGACTAGCGGGAGTCTACGAGCAGTACTTC. As protein: CASGHRLAGVYEQYF. The chain is built from TRBV12-5 and TRBJ2-7, with 12 positions matching TRBD2. After removal of 5 bases from V and 3 bases from J, the junction contained 5 bases not matched to a gene. The CDR3 consists of 15 residues. The germline V gene has CDR1 LGHNT and CDR2 FRNRAP.

CDR3 sequence reads: CASSQDPGGTYEQYF. CDR3 sequence (DNA): TGCGCCAGCAGCCAAGATCCAGGGGGGACCTACGAGCAGTACTTC. The J gene is TRBJ2-7, the V gene TRBV4-1; perhaps TRBD1 as D (7 bases). Deletions cut 0 bases from V and 2 bases from J, with 11 bases between. Looked up from germline, CDR1 is MGHRA and CDR2 is YSYEKL. The CDR3 is 15 residues long.

The V call is TRBV7-8, the J call TRBJ2-2, with 8 bases matching TRBD2. Germline loops: CDR1 SGHVS, CDR2 FQNEAQ. The CDR3 runs 14 residues. After removal of 3 bases from V and 8 bases from J, the junction contained 5 bases not matched to a gene. CDR3 bases: TGTGCCAGCAGCTTGCTAGCGGGCCCGGGGGAGCTGTTTTTT. This encodes CASSLLAGPGELFF.

The chain joins TRBV11-2 to TRBJ1-5; D is possibly TRBD1 (6 bases). Deletions cut 0 bases from V and 15 bases from J, with 18 bases between. The CDR3 length is 14 residues. Germline lookup yields CDR1 SGHAT and CDR2 FQNNGV. The CDR3 coding sequence is TGTGCCAGCAGCTTAGATTCGGCGACAGGCCCTCTGCATTTT. It specifies CASSLDSATGPLHF.

CDR3 bases: TGTGCCAGCAGTTACAGTGGGAATTCACCCCTCCACTTT. Translating it yields CASSYSGNSPLHF. The V call is TRBV12-3 or TRBV12-4, the J call TRBJ1-6; the D is unclear. The CDR3 totals 13 residues. The germline V and J ends were trimmed by 4 bases and 7 bases, with 8 bases remaining between them.

The chain has TRBV6-6 and TRBJ1-6; D is undetermined. Germline V gene data show CDR1 as MNHNY and CDR2 as SVGAGI (reference sequence). V was trimmed by 5 bases and J by 7 bases, leaving 15 bases between them. The CDR3 is made up of 15 amino acids. The CDR3 sequence is CASSKPREGNSPLHF. The CDR3 DNA reads TGTGCCAGCAGTAAGCCTAGAGAGGGCAATTCACCCCTCCACTTT.

This chain links TRBV12-3 or TRBV12-4 with TRBJ1-2; 7 bases are a match to TRBD1. With 0 bases clipped from V and 6 bases from J, the junction kept 1 base outside the gene matches. This CDR3 has 13 residues. CDR3: CASSLAQGDGYTF. The CDR3 coding sequence is TGTGCCAGCAGTTTAGCGCAGGGGGATGGCTACACCTTC.

This chain joins TRBV28 and TRBJ1-2; 10 nucleotides line up with TRBD1. Looked up from germline, CDR1 is MDHEN and CDR2 is SYDVKM. This CDR3 is 14 amino acids long. J was trimmed by 7 bases and V by 5 bases; bases with no gene match: 7. CDR3 coding DNA: TGTGCCAGCAGTGTTCCGGGACAGGGGCCTGGCTACACCTTC. Its protein product is CASSVPGQGPGYTF.

This chain joins TRBV20-1 and TRBJ2-7; maybe TRBD1 (5 bases). Germline loops: CDR1 DFQATT, CDR2 SNEGSKA (reference sequence). V dropped 6 bases and J dropped 3 bases, with 9 bases sitting between them. This CDR3 region has 11 residues. CDR3 nucleotides: TGCAGTGCAGGGGTGGGCTACGAGCAGTACTTC. This sequence encodes CSAGVGYEQYF.

The chain recombines TRBV24-1 with TRBJ2-1; D uncertain. The CDR3 is 15 amino acids. Germline V CDR1 and CDR2: KGHDR, SFDVKD. Trimming left V 4 bases short and J 2 bases short, with 11 bases between. The CDR3 DNA is TGTGCCACCAGTGACACGAACGGAGCCTACAATGAGCAGTTCTTC. It encodes CATSDTNGAYNEQFF.

The CDR3 DNA follows: TGTGCCACCAGCAGCGGGACAGGGGGCGCAAGGGGCTACACCTTC. It yields the protein CATSSGTGGARGYTF. The chain employs TRBV15 and TRBJ1-2, with 12 nucleotides matching TRBD1. Per germline, CDR1 LNHNV and CDR2 YYDKDF (reference sequence). V lost 3 bases to trimming and J lost 8 bases; unmatched junction nucleotides: 7. The CDR3 runs 15 residues.

The chain employs TRBV27 and TRBJ2-3, with 10 bases identical to TRBD1. Germline CDR1 is MNHEY and CDR2 is SMNVEV (reference sequence). The ends lost 6 bases at V and 3 bases at J; junction bases unmatched: 6. CDR3 length: 15 residues. The CDR3 loop is CASRPGQGKTDTQYF. In DNA, the CDR3 is TGTGCCAGCAGACCGGGACAGGGGAAGACAGATACGCAGTATTTT.

The V and J genes are TRBV19 and TRBJ2-5, with no clear D. Trimming left V 4 bases short and J 5 bases short, with 11 bases between. CDR1 and CDR2 from the germline V gene are LNHDA and SQIVND (reference sequence). CDR3 length: 13 amino acids. CDR3 amino acids: CASSTAAGETQYF. In DNA form, the CDR3 reads TGTGCCAGTAGTACTGCAGCCGGGGAGACCCAGTACTTC.